The 11 T cell receptor beta chains below were found in one sample sequenced in a study of molecular identifiers for immune sequencing clone quantification. TCRdb reprocessed the PCR reads with MiXCR, giving one entry per CDR3 protein. The sample carries about 320,000 distinct CDR3 sequences, roughly 24% recorded once. The sequencing sample was made of naive CD8+ T cells from blood, with Jurkat cell RNA spiked in. Subset here: FACS-sorted CD8+CD4-CCR7+CD45RA+ naive T cells. The source of these receptors is a human donor in good health. Some libraries in this study had Jurkat cell RNA spiked in.

In DNA, the CDR3 is TGCGCCAGCAGCCAAGATAGGTGGGGGGCGCGGGAAAAACTGTTTTTT. The encoded protein is CASSQDRWGAREKLFF. The chain couples TRBV4-3 to TRBJ1-4, with TRBD1 as a possible D gene (6 bases). Germline V gene data show CDR1 as LGHNA and CDR2 as YSLEER. This CDR3 has 16 amino acids. V was trimmed by 0 bases and J by 8 bases, leaving 16 bases between them.

In this sample, this clonotype turned up many times. CDR3: CASQPQGAWDQPQHF. The CDR3 nucleotides read TGTGCCAGCCAGCCCCAGGGGGCGTGGGACCAGCCCCAGCATTTT. The chain combines TRBV28 with TRBJ1-5, with 8 bases aligning to TRBD1. The CDR3 is made up of 15 amino acids. The V gene end was trimmed by 8 bases and the J gene end by 7 bases; junction bases not matched to a gene: 13. Per germline, CDR1 MDHEN and CDR2 SYDVKM.

This clonotype has a count of ten or more. J is TRBJ2-7 and V is TRBV30; no firm D call. The CDR3 loop spans 11 amino acids. Germline-derived CDR1 and CDR2 are GTSNPN and SVGIG (reference sequence). V was clipped by 1 base and J by 2 bases, with 3 bases between them. CDR3 sequence (DNA): TGTGCCTGGAGTGCTACCTACGAGCAGTACTTC. Translating it yields CAWSATYEQYF. The complete variable domain, with remaining parts taken from reference TRBV30 and TRBJ2-7, reads SQTIHQWPATLVQPVGSPLSLECTVEGTSNPNLYWYRQAAGRGLQLLFYSVGIGQISSEVPQNLSASRPQDRQFILSSKKLLLSDSGFYLCAWSATYEQYFGPGTRLTVT.

This clonotype was seen a handful of times. The chain joins TRBV7-2 to TRBJ1-1; weak D call: TRBD1 (5 bases). The CDR3 spans 16 residues. Germline assignment: CDR1 SGHTA and CDR2 FQGNSA. Trimming removed 1 base from V and 4 bases from J, with 16 bases in between. The CDR3 sequence: CASSLGLNWGSTEAFF. CDR3 nucleotide sequence: TGTGCCAGCAGCTTAGGTCTGAATTGGGGGAGCACTGAAGCTTTCTTT.

This chain connects TRBV4-1 to TRBJ1-1; D unresolved. Trimming took 1 base from V and 3 from J, leaving 9 bases between them. Per the germline V gene, CDR1 is MGHRA and CDR2 is YSYEKL. This CDR3 is 14 amino acids long. CDR3 in DNA: TGCGCCAGCAGCCAAGCCCCGAGGGACACTGAAGCTTTCTTT. Amino acids: CASSQAPRDTEAFF.

There are a few counts of this clonotype. This chain joins TRBV19 and TRBJ2-2; D unresolved. Trimming removed 7 bases from V and 7 bases from J, with 10 bases in between. Germline V lookup: CDR1 LNHDA, CDR2 SQIVND (reference sequence). The CDR3 has 12 residues. CDR3 nucleotides: TGTGCCAGTAAGGGAAAGGACGGGGAGCTGTTTTTT. This translates into CASKGKDGELFF.

This clonotype was detected many times. The J gene is TRBJ2-7, the V gene TRBV5-1; tentatively, D is TRBD2 (5 bases). Germline V gives CDR1 SGHRS, CDR2 YFSETQ. There are 16 residues in the CDR3. The V end was cut by 0 bases, the J end by 0 bases, with 13 bases between. The CDR3: CASSLVSRVGSYEQYF. The CDR3 region has the DNA TGCGCCAGCAGCTTGGTCTCGAGGGTAGGCTCCTACGAGCAGTACTTC.

This clonotype was seen at least ten times. V usage is TRBV7-9 and J usage is TRBJ2-3; no definite D call. This CDR3 spans 14 amino acids. V lost 5 bases and J 1 base, leaving 10 bases between the germline ends. The V gene's germline CDR1 is SEHNR and CDR2 FQNEAQ (reference sequence). In DNA form, the CDR3 reads TGTGCCAGCAGCCCAAGCCTTCGCACAGATACGCAGTATTTT. This encodes CASSPSLRTDTQYF.

This clonotype was found a few times. The chain joins TRBV24-1 to TRBJ2-3, with D possibly being TRBD1 or TRBD2 (5 bases each). The germline V and J ends were trimmed by 4 bases and 0 bases, with 10 bases remaining between them. This CDR3 has 15 residues. The germline V gene encodes CDR1 KGHDR and CDR2 SFDVKD. DNA for the CDR3: TGTGCCACCAGTGAGGGGGTCAGTAGCACAGATACGCAGTATTTT. Protein product: CATSEGVSSTDTQYF.

Concerning this clonotype itself: Germline and junction disagree at one end, which may indicate a read error. The chain links TRBV27 to TRBJ2-5; D remains ambiguous. The CDR3 is made up of 15 amino acids. Germline CDR1 and CDR2: MNHEY and SMNVEV (reference sequence). CDR3 residues: CASSLVSGFQEPQYF. In DNA, the CDR3 is TGTGCCAGCAGTTTAGTTTCTGGGTTCCAAGAGCCCCAGTACTTC.

To note about this clonotype: The CDR3 does not end in the conserved phenylalanine or tryptophan, so this is likely a read error. The chain combines TRBV29-1 with TRBJ2-7; 11 bases are shared with TRBD1. The CDR3 consists of 13 residues. From germline, CDR1 is SQVTM and CDR2 ANQGSEA. With V trimmed by 6 bases and J by 4 bases, 5 bases remained unmatched. CDR3 nucleotide sequence: TGCAGCGTATACGGACAGGGGGCATACGAGCAGTACCTC. Its translation is CSVYGQGAYEQYL.